This T cell receptor (beta chain) stems from a study of blood T cell repertoires in COVID-19. At the level of the study: T cells, B-cell-depleted T cells, or PBMCs supplied cDNA or gDNA.

Germline V lookup: CDR1 MRHNA, CDR2 SNTAGT. The CDR3 has 14 residues. Trimming removed 4 bases from V and 8 bases from J; junction bases left unmatched: 4. This clone occurred many times. Per the study methods: Nucleated cell counts were estimated from reference gene primer amplification. Using immunoSEQ multiplex PCR, the repertoire was profiled, and TCRdb retains in-frame clones only, with some absent. The V and J calls and clone size were taken over from that table, and D and trimming were inferred from the DNA. The data show about 290,000 clones, 75% to 90% seen once. The clonotype comes from a woman between 25 and 40 years old with active or convalescent COVID-19. V is TRBV6-4 and J is TRBJ2-1, with TRBD1 matching over 11 bases. The specimen was peripheral blood. CDR3 protein: CASSAGTGGDEQFF. CDR3 in DNA: TGTGCCAGCAGTGCCGGGACAGGGGGTGATGAGCAGTTCTTC.